This T cell receptor (beta chain) was sequenced in a study of T-cell memory formation after mild COVID-19. On the study more broadly: TCR clusters were mostly donor specific. Study-level points and caveats: Balance between CD4 and CD8 was seen in clones contracting day 15 to 85, and a CD4+ lean was seen in later expanders.

In the case of this clonotype: Its target is unknown.

Germline loops: CDR1 KGHSH, CDR2 LQKENI. The CDR3 has 16 residues. The ends were cut back, 0 bases at V and 1 base at J, with 11 bases in the middle. TCRdb independently ran MiXCR on the 5' RACE reads; one entry per CDR3 protein. The table lists around 530,000 distinct CDR3 sequences, less than 25% of them singletons. Sample: PBMCs or a T cell subset sorted from them (not recorded which). This chain uses TRBV18 with TRBJ2-3; D may be TRBD2 (6 bases). This sequence originates from an adult woman who had mild COVID-19 (a few samples of this study predate the infection). Cell type and time point are not known. CDR3 coding DNA: TGTGCCAGCTCACCACCTTCCGGGACTGGCACAGATACGCAGTATTTT. Encoded protein: CASSPPSGTGTDTQYF.